The subject of this entry is one T cell receptor (beta chain). This entry is derived from a study of CD8 T cells in Susac syndrome. It was with random hexamers that 0.5 to 1 ug RNA was reverse transcribed. TCRdb processed the immunoSEQ multiplex PCR reads anew with MiXCR; each CDR3 protein has one entry. The sample carries approximately 68,000 distinct CDR3 sequences, about 95% recorded once. Germline-derived CDR1 and CDR2 are ENHRY and SYGVKD. Trimming cost V 4 bases and J 5 bases; bases outside gene matches: 12. This CDR3 region has 16 residues. Those who served as multiple sclerosis controls were treatment-naive patients with stable or active relapsing-remitting disease. Negative isolation yielded CD4+ and CD8+ T cells, and FACS enriched TEMRA cells.

The sequenced material came from CD8+ T cells from PBMCs. The TCR sequence derives from a human donor with multiple sclerosis. The rearrangement uses TRBV10-3 and TRBJ2-5; 8 bases match TRBD2. The CDR3, as DNA: TGTGCCATCAGTGCCCCCGAGGCTAGCGGGTATGAGACCCAGTACTTC. This codes for CAISAPEASGYETQYF.